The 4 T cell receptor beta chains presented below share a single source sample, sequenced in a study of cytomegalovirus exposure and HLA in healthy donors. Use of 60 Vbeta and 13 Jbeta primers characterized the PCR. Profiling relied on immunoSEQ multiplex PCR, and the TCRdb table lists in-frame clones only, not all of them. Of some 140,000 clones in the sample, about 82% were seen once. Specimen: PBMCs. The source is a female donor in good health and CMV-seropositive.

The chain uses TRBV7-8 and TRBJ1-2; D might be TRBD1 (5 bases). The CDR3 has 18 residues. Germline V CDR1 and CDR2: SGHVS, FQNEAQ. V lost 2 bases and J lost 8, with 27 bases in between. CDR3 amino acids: CASSLLGWDLTKMPGYTF. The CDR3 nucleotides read TGTGCCAGCAGCTTATTAGGATGGGACTTAACTAAAATGCCGGGCTACACCTTC.

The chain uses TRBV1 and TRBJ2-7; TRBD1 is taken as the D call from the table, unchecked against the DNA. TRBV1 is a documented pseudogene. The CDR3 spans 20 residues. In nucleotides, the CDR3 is TGCACCAGCAGCCAAGCACTGAGGTTCAAGGGGCAGGGGAATTCCTACGAGCAGTACTTC. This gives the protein CTSSQALRFKGQGNSYEQYF.

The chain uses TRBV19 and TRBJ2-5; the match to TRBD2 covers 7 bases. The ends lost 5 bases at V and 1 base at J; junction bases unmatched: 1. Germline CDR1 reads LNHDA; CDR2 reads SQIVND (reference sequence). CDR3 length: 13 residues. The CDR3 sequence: CASSPGGQETQYF. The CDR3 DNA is TGTGCCAGTAGTCCGGGGGGCCAAGAGACCCAGTACTTC.

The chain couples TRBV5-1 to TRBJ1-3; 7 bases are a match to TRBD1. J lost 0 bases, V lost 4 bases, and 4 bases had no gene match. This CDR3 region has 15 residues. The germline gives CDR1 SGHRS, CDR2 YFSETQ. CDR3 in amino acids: CASSNGQASGNTIYF. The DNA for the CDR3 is TGCGCCAGCAGCAACGGACAGGCCTCTGGAAACACCATATATTTT.